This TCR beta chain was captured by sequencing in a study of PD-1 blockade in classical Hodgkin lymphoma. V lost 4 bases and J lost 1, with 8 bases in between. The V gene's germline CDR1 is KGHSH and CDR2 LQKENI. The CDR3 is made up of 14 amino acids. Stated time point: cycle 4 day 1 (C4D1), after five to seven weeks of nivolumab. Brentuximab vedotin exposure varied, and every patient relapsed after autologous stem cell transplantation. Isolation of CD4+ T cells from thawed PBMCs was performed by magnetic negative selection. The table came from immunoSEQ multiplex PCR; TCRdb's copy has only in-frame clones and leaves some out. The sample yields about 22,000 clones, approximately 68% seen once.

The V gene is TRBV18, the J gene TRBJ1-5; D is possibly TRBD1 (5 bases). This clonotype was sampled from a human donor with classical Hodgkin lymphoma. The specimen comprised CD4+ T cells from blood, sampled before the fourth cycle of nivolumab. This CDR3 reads CASSQGLSNQPQHF. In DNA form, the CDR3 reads TGTGCCAGCTCACAGGGACTGAGCAATCAGCCCCAGCATTTT.